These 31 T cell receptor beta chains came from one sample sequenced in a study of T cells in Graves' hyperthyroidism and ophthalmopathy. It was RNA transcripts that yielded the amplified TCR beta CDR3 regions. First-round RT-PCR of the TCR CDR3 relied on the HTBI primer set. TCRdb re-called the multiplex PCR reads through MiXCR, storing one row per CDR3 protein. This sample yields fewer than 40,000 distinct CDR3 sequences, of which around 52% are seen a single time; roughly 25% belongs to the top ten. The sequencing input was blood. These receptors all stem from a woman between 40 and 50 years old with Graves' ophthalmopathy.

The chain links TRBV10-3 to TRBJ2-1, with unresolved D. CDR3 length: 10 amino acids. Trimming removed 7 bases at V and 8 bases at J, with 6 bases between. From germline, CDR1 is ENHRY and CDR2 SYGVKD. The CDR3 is CAITLDEQFF. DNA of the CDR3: TGTGCCATCACTCTTGATGAGCAGTTCTTC.

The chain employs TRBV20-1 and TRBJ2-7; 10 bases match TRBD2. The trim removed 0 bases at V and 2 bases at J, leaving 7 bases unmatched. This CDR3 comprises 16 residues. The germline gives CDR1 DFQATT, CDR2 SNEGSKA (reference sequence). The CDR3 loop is CSARDSAGGSAYEQYF. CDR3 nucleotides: TGCAGTGCTAGAGATTCAGCGGGAGGGAGCGCCTACGAGCAGTACTTC.

As DNA, the CDR3 is TGTGCCAGCAGTCCGCAACAGGTGGGGGAGACCCAGTACTTC. Amino acid sequence: CASSPQQVGETQYF. This chain joins TRBV7-2 and TRBJ2-5; D possibly corresponds to TRBD1 (5 bases). Trimming took off 6 bases at V and 5 bases at J, with 16 bases between the two ends. CDR1 is SGHTA and CDR2 is FQGNSA in the germline V gene. The CDR3 runs 14 residues.

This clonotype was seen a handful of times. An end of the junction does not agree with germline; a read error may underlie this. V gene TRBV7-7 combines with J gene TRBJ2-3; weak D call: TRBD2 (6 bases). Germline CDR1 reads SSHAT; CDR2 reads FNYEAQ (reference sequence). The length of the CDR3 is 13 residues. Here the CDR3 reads CASSATGADTQYF. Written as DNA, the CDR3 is TGTGCTAGCAGCGCCACGGGAGCAGATACGCAGTATTTT.

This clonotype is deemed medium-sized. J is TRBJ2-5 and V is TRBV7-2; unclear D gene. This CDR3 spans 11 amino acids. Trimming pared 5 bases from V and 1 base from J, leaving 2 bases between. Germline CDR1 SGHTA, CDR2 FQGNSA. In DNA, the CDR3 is TGTGCCAGCAGCCCCCAAGAGACCCAGTACTTC. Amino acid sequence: CASSPQETQYF.

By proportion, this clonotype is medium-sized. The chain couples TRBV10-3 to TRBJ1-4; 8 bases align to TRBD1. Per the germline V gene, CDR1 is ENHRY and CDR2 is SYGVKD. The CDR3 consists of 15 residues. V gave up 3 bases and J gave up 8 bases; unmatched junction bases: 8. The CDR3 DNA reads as TGTGCCATCAGTGACTCGACAGGGGCGGGAGAAAAACTGTTTTTT. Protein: CAISDSTGAGEKLFF.

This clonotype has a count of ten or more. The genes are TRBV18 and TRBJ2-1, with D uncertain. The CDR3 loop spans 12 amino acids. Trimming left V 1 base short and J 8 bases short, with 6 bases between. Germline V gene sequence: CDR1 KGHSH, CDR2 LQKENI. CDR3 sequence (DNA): TGTGCCAGCTCACCACGAGAGGATGAGCAGTTCTTC. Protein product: CASSPREDEQFF. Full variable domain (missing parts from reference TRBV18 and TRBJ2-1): NAGVMQNPRHLVRRRGQEARLRCSPMKGHSHVYWYRQLPEEGLKFMVYLQKENIIDESGMPKERFSAEFPKEGPSILRIQQVVRGDSAAYFCASSPREDEQFFGPGTRLTVL.

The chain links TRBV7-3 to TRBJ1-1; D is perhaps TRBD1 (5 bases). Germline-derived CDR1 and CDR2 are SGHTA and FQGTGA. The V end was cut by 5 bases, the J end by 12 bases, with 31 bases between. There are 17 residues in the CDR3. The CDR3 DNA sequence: TGTGCCAGCAGCGGGCAAAGGGTGACTGGGGCCAACGGCCTGACTTTCTTT. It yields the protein CASSGQRVTGANGLTFF.

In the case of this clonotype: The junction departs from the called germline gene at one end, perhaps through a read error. The CDR3 protein is CASSSSGLDNEKLLF. CDR3 nucleotides: TGTGCCAGCAGCTCTTCGGGACTGGATAATGAAAAACTGCTTTTT. The chain couples TRBV7-3 to TRBJ1-4; D possibly corresponds to TRBD1 (5 bases). Looked up from germline, CDR1 is SGHTA and CDR2 is FQGTGA. CDR3 length: 15 residues.

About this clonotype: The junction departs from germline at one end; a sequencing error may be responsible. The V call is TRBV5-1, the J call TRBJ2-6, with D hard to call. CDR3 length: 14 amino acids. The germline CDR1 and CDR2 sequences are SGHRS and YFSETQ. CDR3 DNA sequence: TGCGCCAGCAGCTTGGTACCTGAGGCCAACGTCCTGCCTTTC. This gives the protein CASSLVPEANVLPF.

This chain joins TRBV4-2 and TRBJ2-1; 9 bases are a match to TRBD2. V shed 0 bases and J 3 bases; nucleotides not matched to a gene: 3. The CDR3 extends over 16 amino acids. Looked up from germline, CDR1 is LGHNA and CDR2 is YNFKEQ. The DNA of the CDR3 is TGTGCCAGCAGCCAAGAGGCTAGCGGGAACTACAATGAGCAGTTCTTC. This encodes CASSQEASGNYNEQFF.

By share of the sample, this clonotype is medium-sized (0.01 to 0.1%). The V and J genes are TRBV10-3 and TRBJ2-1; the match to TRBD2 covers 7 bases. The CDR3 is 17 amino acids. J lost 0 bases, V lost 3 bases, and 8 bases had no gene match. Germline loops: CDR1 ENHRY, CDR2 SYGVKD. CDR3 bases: TGTGCCATCAGTGACACGGCTAGCGGATACTCCTACAATGAGCAGTTCTTC. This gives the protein CAISDTASGYSYNEQFF.

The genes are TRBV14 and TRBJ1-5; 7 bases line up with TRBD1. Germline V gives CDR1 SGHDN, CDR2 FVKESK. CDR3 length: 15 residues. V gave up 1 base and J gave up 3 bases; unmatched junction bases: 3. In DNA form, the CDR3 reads TGTGCCAGCAGCCAAGGGACAGGCTTCAATCAGCCCCAGCATTTT. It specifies CASSQGTGFNQPQHF.

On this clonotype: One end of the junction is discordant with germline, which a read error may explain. CDR3 in amino acids: CAGNLAGTDMQYF. The DNA for the CDR3 is TGTGCCGGCAACCTAGCGGGCACAGATATGCAGTATTTT. The J gene is TRBJ2-3, the V gene TRBV6-5; 8 bases are a match to TRBD2. Per the germline V gene, CDR1 is MNHEY and CDR2 is SVGAGI. The CDR3 covers 13 residues.

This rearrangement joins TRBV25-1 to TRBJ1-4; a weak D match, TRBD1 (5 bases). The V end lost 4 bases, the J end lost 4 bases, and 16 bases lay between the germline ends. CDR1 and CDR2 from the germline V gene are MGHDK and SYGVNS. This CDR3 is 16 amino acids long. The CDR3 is CASSVTPGLDNEKLFF. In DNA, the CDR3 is TGTGCCAGCAGTGTCACTCCGGGACTGGATAATGAAAAACTGTTTTTT.

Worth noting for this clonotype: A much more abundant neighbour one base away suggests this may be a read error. The CDR3 is CASSSYGPGNTIYF. The CDR3 nucleotides are TGTGCCAGCAGTTCATATGGGCCTGGAAACACCATATATTTT. This chain joins TRBV6-5 and TRBJ1-3; no clear D gene. The CDR3 has 14 amino acids. The germline CDR1 and CDR2 sequences are MNHEY and SVGAGI. Trimming stripped 4 bases from V and 2 bases from J, with 9 bases between.

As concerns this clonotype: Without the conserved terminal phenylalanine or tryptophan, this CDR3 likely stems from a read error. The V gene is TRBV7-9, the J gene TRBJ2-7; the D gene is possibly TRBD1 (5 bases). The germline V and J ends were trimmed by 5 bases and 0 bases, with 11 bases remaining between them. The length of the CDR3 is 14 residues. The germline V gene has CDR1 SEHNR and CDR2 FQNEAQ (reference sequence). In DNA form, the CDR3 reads TGTGCCAGCAGCGTGGACATCTCCTCCTACGAGCAGTACTGC. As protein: CASSVDISSYEQYC.

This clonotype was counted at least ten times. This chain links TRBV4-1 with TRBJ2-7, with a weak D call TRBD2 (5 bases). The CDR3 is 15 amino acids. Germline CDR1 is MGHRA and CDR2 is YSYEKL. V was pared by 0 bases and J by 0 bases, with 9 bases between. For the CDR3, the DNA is TGCGCCAGCAGCCAAGACCGACTACCCTCCTACGAGCAGTACTTC. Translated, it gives CASSQDRLPSYEQYF.

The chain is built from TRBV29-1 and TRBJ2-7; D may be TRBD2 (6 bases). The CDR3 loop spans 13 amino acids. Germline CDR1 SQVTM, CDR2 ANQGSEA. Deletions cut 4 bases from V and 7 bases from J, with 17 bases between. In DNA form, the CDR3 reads TGCAGCGTTGGCGGACTACCTTGCTGGGAGCAGTACTTC. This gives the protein CSVGGLPCWEQYF.

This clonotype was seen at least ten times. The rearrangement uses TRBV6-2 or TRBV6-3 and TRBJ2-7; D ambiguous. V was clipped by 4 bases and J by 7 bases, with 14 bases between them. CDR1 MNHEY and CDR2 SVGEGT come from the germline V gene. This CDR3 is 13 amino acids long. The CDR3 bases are TGTGCCAGCAGTTGGACGCCTTCGAGGGAGCAGTACTTC. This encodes CASSWTPSREQYF.

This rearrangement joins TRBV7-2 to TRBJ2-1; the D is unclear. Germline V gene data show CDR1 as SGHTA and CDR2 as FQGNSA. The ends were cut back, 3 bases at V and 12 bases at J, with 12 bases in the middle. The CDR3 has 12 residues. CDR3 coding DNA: TGTGCCAGCAGCTTTAATCCGCTAGGGCAGTTCTTC. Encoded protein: CASSFNPLGQFF. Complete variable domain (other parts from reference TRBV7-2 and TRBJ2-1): GAGVSQSPSNKVTEKGKDVELRCDPISGHTALYWYRQSLGQGLEFLIYFQGNSAPDKSGLPSDRFSAERTGGSVSTLTIQRTQQEDSAVYLCASSFNPLGQFFGPGTRLTVL.

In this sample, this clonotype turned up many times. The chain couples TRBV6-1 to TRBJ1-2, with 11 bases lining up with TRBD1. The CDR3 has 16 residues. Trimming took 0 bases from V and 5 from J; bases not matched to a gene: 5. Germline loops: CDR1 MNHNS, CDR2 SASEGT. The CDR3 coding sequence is TGTGCCAGCAGTGAAGCAACGGGACAGGGGGGGTATGGCTACACCTTC. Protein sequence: CASSEATGQGGYGYTF.

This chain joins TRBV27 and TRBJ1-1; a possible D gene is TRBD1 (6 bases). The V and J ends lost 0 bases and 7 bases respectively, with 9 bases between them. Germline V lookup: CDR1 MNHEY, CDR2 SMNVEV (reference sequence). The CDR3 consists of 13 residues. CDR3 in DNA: TGTGCCAGCAGTTTATCGGGACAAGATGAAGCTTTCTTT. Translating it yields CASSLSGQDEAFF.

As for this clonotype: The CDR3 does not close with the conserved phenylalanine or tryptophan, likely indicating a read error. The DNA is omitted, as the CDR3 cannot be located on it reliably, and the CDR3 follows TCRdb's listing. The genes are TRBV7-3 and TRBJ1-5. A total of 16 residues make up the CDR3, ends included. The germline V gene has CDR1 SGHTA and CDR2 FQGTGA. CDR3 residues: CASSQVFIGPNQPQHS.

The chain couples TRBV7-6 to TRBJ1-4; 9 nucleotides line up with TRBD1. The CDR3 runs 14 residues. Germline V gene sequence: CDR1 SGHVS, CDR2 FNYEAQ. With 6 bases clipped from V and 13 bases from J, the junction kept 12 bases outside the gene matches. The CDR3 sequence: CASRPGQGEVGLFF. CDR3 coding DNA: TGTGCCAGCAGGCCGGGACAGGGTGAGGTGGGACTGTTTTTT.

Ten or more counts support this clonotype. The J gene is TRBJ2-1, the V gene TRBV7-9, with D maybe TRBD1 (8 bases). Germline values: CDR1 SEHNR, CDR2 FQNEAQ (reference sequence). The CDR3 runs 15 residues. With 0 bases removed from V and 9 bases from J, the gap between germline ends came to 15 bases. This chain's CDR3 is CASSLAVQGGGEQFF. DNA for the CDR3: TGTGCCAGCAGCTTAGCGGTACAGGGGGGGGGTGAGCAGTTCTTC.

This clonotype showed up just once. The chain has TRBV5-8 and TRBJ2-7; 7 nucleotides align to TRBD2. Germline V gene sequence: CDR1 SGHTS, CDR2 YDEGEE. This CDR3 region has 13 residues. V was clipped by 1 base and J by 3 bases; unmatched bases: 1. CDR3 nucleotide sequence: TGTGCCAGCAGCTTGAGGACTAGCTACGAGCAGTACTTC. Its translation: CASSLRTSYEQYF. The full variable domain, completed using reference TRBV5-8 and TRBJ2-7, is EAGVTQSPTHLIKTRGQQATLRCSPISGHTSVYWYQQALGLGLQFLLWYDEGEERNRGNFPPRFSGRQFPNYSSELNVNALELEDSALYLCASSLRTSYEQYFGPGTRLTVT.

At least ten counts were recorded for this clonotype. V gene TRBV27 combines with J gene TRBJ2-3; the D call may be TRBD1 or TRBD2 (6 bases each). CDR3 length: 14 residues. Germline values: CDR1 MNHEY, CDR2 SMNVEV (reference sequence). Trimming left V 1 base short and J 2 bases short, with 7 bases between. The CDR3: CASSLWGATDTQYF. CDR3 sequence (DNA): TGTGCCAGCAGTTTATGGGGGGCCACAGATACGCAGTATTTT.

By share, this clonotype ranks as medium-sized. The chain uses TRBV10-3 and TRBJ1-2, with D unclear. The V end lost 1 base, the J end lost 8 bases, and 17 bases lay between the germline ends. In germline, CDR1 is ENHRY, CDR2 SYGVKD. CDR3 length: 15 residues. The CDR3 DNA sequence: TGTGCCATCAGTGAGTATGGGCCCCCAGGAGAAGGCTACACCTTC. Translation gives CAISEYGPPGEGYTF.

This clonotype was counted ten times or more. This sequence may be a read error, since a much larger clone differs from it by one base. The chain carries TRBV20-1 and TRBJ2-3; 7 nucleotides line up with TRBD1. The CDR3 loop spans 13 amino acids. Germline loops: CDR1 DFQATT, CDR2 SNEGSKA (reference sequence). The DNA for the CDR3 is TGCAGTGCTGGTAGACAGGGCGCAGATACGCAGTGTTTT. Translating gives CSAGRQGADTQCF.

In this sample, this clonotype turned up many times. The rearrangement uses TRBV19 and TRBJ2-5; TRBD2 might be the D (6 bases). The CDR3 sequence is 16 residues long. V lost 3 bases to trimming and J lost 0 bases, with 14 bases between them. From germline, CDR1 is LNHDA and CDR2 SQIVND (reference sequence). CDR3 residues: CASSMGWGDYQETQYF. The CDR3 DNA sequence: TGTGCCAGTAGTATGGGTTGGGGGGACTACCAAGAGACCCAGTACTTC.